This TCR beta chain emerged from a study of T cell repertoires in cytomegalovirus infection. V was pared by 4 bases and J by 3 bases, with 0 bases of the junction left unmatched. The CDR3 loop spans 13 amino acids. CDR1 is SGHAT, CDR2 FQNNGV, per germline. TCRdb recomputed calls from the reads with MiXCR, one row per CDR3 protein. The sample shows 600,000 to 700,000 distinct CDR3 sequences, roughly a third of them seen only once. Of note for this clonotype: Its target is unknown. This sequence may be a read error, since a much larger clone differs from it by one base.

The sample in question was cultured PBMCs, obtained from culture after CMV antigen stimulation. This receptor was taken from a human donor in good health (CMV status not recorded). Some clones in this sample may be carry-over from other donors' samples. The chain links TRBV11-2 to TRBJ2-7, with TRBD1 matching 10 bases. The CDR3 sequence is CASSWTGGYEQYF. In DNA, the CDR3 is TGTGCCAGCAGCTGGACAGGGGGCTACGAGCAGTACTTC.